A single TCR beta chain is shown here with its context. Antigen: not known. The data originate from a study of beta chain features in type 1 diabetes. CDR3 length: 17 amino acids. Trimming cost V 5 bases and J 3 bases; bases outside gene matches: 16. Germline V gene sequence: CDR1 SGHTA, CDR2 FQGNSA. Sequencing targeted expressed TCRB transcripts, as all isolated RNA had been reverse transcribed. The assay was immunoSEQ multiplex PCR, and TCRdb's table has in-frame clones only and misses some. The sample has over 300,000 clones; roughly 8.8% are singletons. The study's findings and limits: There was a moderate but significant shortening of TCRB CDR3s in all four CD4+ subsets of Type 1 diabetes patients. Any HLA type influence on TCRB rearrangement was left unresolved here.

The chain carries TRBV7-2 and TRBJ2-7; 7 nucleotides match TRBD2. This TCR came from a man under 40 with type 1 diabetes. The specimen sequenced was central memory CD4+ T cells from blood. CDR3 sequence reads: CASSPSNGTTLYYEQYF. The DNA for the CDR3 is TGTGCCAGCAGCCCATCCAATGGGACTACCCTATACTACGAGCAGTACTTC.